The clone carrying this TCR beta chain was seen at least ten times. Its antigen is unidentified. TCR beta CDR3 sequences were amplified from RNA transcripts. With the HTBI primer set, the TCR CDR3 went through a first round of RT-PCR. TCRdb redid the calling of the multiplex PCR reads with MiXCR, one entry per CDR3 protein. The repertoire holds about 320,000 distinct CDR3 sequences, over 15% seen once, with around 35% in the top ten. V shed 1 base and J 0 bases; nucleotides not matched to a gene: 5. This CDR3 has 16 residues. Germline values: CDR1 KGHSY, CDR2 FQNENV. The sample belongs to a study of T cells in Graves' hyperthyroidism and ophthalmopathy. The wider study: Peripheral blood was obtained at initial diagnosis, preceding any treatment. Whole-study results and caveats: Blood also contained most expanded thyroid clonotypes above 0.001.

Diagnostic decisions used clinical symptoms, serum thyroxine and TRAb, thyroid ultrasound and orbital computed tomography. The receptor's source is a man between 25 and 39 years old with Graves' hyperthyroidism. Sequencing used blood. The chain joins TRBV16 to TRBJ2-7; the match to TRBD2 covers 8 bases. This CDR3 is CASSQYAGGPSYEQYF. The CDR3 DNA is TGTGCCAGCAGCCAATACGCGGGAGGCCCCTCCTACGAGCAGTACTTC.